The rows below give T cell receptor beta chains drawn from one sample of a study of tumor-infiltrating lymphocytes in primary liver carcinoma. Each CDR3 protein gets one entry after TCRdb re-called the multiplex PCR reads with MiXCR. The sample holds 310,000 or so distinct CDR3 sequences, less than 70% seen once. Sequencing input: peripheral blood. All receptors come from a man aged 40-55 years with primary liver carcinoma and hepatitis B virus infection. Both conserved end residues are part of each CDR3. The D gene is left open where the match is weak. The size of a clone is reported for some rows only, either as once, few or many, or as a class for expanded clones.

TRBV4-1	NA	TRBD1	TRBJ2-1	CASSRTGENEQFF	TGCGCCAGCAGTAGGACAGGAGAAAATGAGCAGTTCTTC
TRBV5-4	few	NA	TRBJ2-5	CASSLSASQETQYF	TGTGCCAGCAGCTTGAGCGCGTCTCAAGAGACCCAGTACTTC
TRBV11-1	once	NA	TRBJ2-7	CASNHIEGRNSYEQYF	TGTGCCAGCAACCACATAGAAGGCAGGAACTCCTACGAGCAGTACTTC
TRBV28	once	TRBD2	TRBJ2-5	CASSFPGTSGQDTQYF	TGTGCCAGCAGTTTCCCCGGGACTAGCGGACAAGATACCCAGTACTTC
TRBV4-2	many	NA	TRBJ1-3	CASSQGPGTIGNTIYF	TGTGCCAGCAGCCAAGGACCTGGGACGATTGGAAACACCATATATTTT
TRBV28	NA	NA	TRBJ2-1	CVSTFPGAVWNEQFF	TGTGTCAGCACCTTTCCGGGCGCAGTGTGGAATGAGCAGTTCTTC
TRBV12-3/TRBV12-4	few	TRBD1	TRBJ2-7	CASSFRDSSYEQYF	TGTGCCAGCAGTTTTCGGGACAGCTCCTACGAGCAGTACTTC
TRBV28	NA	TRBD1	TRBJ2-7	CASSTSGTGAYF	TGTGCCAGCAGTACCTCCGGGACAGGAGCGTACTTC
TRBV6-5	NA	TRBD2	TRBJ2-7	CASSLIAGKTYGQYF	TGTGCCAGCAGTTTGATAGCGGGAAAAACCTACGGGCAGTACTTC
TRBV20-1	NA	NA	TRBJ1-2	CSAKGGGYPNYGYTF	TGCAGTGCTAAGGGCGGGGGTTACCCTAACTATGGCTACACCTTC
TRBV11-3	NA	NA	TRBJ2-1	CASSLDSPNRQFF	TGTGCCAGCAGCTTAGATTCTCCTAACAGGCAGTTCTTC
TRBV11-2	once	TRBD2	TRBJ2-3	CASSPYSGSHTDTQYF	TGTGCCAGCAGTCCCTACAGCGGGAGTCACACAGATACGCAGTATTTT
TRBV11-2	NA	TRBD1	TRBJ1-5	CTSQQGNTQHF	TGTACCAGCCAACAGGGGAATACGCAGCATTTT
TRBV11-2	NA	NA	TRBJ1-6	CASSLFPGGHNSLLHF	TGTGCCAGCAGCTTATTCCCTGGGGGCCATAATTCACTCCTCCACTTT
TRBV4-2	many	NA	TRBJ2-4	CASSLFQQGAKNIQYF	TGTGCCAGCAGCCTTTTTCAACAGGGAGCCAAAAACATTCAGTACTTC
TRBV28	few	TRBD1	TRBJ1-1	CASWTGTYTEAFF	TGTGCCAGTTGGACAGGGACGTACACTGAAGCTTTCTTT
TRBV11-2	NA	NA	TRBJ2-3	CASSLGVRQFFSTDTQCF	TGTGCCAGCAGCTTAGGAGTAAGACAGTTTTTTAGCACAGATACGCAGTGTTTT
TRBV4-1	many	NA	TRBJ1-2	CASSQGGGSYGYTF	TGCGCCAGCAGCCAAGGTGGGGGGAGCTATGGCTACACCTTC
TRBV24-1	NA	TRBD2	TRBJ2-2	CATSDPTSGRTGELFF	TGTGCCACCAGTGATCCGACTAGCGGTCGGACCGGGGAGCTGTTTTTT
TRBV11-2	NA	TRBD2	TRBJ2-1	CVSSLLREFYNEQFF	TGTGTCAGCAGCTTACTGCGGGAGTTCTACAATGAACAGTTCTTC
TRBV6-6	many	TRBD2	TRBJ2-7	CASSPPGRYEQYF	TGTGCCAGCTCTCCCCCCGGGAGGTACGAGCAGTACTTC
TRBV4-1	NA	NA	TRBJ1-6	CASSQDLRFNSPLHF	TGCGCCAGCAGCCAAGATCTCCGCTTTAATTCACCCCTCCACTTT
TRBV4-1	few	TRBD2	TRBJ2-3	CASSQDQGLPSTDTQYF	TGCGCCAGCAGCCAAGATCAGGGACTACCAAGCACAGATACGCAGTATTTT
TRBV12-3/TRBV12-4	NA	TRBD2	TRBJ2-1	CANTPLGRDYNEQFF	TGTGCCAACACCCCCCTTGGGAGGGACTACAATGAGCAGTTCTTC
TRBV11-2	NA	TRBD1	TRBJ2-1	CVSSATGTGNYSEQFF	TGTGTCAGCAGCGCAACGGGGACAGGGAACTACAGTGAGCAGTTCTTC
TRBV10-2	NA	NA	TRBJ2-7	CASKSGGDTYEQYF	TGCGCCAGCAAATCCGGCGGTGATACCTATGAGCAGTACTTC
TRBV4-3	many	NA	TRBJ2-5	CASSQDGGDSQETQYF	TGCGCCAGCAGCCAAGATGGTGGTGACAGCCAAGAGACCCAGTACTTC
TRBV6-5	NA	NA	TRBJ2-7	CASTGTGYERYF	TGTGCCAGTACTGGAACAGGGTACGAGCGGTACTTC
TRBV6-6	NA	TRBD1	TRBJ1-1	CASRSGAGGLDTGAFF	TGTGCCAGCAGGTCAGGCGCAGGGGGTTTGGACACTGGAGCTTTCTTT
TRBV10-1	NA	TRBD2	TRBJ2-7	CTSSESTSGSLGWNEQYF	TGCACCAGCAGTGAGTCCACTAGCGGGAGTTTGGGGTGGAATGAGCAGTACTTC
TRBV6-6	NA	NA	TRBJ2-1	CAGAGGSGNEQFF	TGTGCCGGAGCTGGGGGATCGGGTAATGAGCAGTTCTTC
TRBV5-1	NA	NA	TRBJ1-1	CASSIQGTEAFF	TGCGCCAGCAGCATACAGGGCACTGAAGCTTTCTTT
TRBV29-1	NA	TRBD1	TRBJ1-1	CSDRQGIEAFF	TGCAGCGATCGACAGGGCATTGAAGCTTTCTTT
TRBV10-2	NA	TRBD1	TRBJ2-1	CASNPGQGALHEQFF	TGCGCCAGCAACCCGGGACAGGGGGCATTACACGAGCAGTTCTTC
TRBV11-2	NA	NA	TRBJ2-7	CASSLDQDLDEQYF	TGTGCCAGCAGCTTAGATCAAGACTTGGATGAGCAGTACTTC
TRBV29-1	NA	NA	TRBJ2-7	CSVLEIWTYEQYF	TGCAGCGTTCTTGAGATATGGACCTACGAGCAGTACTTC
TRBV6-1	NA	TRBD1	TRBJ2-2	CASSERRDRGTGELFF	TGTGCCAGCAGTGAAAGAAGGGACAGGGGAACCGGGGAGCTGTTTTTT
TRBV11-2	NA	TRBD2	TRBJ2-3	CTSSLDGRERGTQYF	TGTACCAGCAGCTTAGATGGGAGGGAACGGGGTACGCAGTATTTT
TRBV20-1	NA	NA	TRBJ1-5	CSASTAGYSNQPQHF	TGCAGTGCTAGCACGGCAGGCTATAGCAATCAGCCCCAGCATTTT
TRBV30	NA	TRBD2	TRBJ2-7	CAWSTSGPSRQYF	TGTGCCTGGTCGACTAGCGGGCCTTCCCGGCAGTACTTC
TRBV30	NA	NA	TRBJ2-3	CAWSVSGAGTQYF	TGTGCCTGGAGTGTATCCGGGGCCGGGACGCAGTATTTT
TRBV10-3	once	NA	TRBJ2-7	CAINSTYDQYF	TGTGCCATCAATAGCACCTACGATCAGTACTTC
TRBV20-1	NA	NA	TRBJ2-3	CSAPLSDTQYF	TGCAGTGCCCCGCTGTCAGATACGCAGTATTTT
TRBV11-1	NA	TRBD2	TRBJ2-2	CTSIPGGAGTGELFF	TGCACCAGCATCCCGGGGGGGGCGGGCACCGGGGAGCTGTTTTTT
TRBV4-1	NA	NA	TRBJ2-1	CTSSAGYNEQFF	TGCACCAGCAGCGCAGGGTACAATGAGCAGTTCTTC
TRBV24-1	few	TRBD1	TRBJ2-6	CATSDTGTGDSGANVLTF	TGTGCCACCAGTGATACCGGGACAGGTGACTCTGGGGCCAACGTCCTGACTTTC
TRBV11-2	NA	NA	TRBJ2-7	CASSLDHEVGVYEQYF	TGTGCCAGCAGCCTAGACCACGAAGTAGGGGTTTACGAGCAGTACTTC
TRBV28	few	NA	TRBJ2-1	CASSLLYEQFF	TGTGCCAGCAGTTTATTATATGAGCAGTTCTTC
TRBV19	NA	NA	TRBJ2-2	CASSLGPNGAAGELFF	TGTGCCAGTAGTCTCGGCCCTAATGGGGCCGCCGGGGAGCTGTTTTTT
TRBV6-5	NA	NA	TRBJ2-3	CASRQVETATEYF	TGTGCCAGCAGACAAGTGGAGACAGCGACGGAGTATTTT
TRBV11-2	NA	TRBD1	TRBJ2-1	CASSTGTGGYDEQFF	TGTGCCAGCAGCACCGGGACAGGAGGATACGATGAGCAATTCTTC
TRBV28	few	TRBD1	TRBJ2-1	CASSFSGTGSYNEQFF	TGTGCCAGCAGTTTTTCCGGGACAGGGTCCTACAATGAGCAGTTCTTC
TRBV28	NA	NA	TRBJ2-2	CASGQGGNTGELFF	TGTGCCAGCGGCCAGGGAGGGAACACCGGGGAGCTGTTTTTT
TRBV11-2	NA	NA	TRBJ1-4	CASSLVGLSERLFF	TGTGCCAGCAGCTTAGTGGGTCTCAGCGAAAGACTGTTTTTT
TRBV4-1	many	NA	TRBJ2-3	CASSPRRGGTDTQYF	TGCGCCAGCAGCCCACGCAGGGGGGGTACAGATACGCAGTATTTT
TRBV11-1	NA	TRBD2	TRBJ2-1	CASSLYRSAGGSYNEQFF	TGTGCCAGCAGCTTATACCGCTCCGCGGGAGGGTCCTACAATGAGCAGTTCTTC
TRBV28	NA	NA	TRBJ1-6	CASSTPRGSASPLHF	TGTGCCAGCAGTACCCCGAGAGGGTCCGCATCACCCCTCCACTTT
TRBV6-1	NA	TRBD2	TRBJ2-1	CASSVGGSSYDEQFF	TGTGCCAGCAGTGTGGGCGGGAGCTCCTACGATGAGCAGTTCTTC
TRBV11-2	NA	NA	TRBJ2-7	CASSSQHCEQYF	TGTGCCAGCAGCTCTCAGCACTGCGAGCAGTACTTC